What follows are 5 T cell receptor beta chains derived from one specimen sequenced in a study of blood T cell repertoires in COVID-19. Clones were sequenced by immunoSEQ multiplex PCR, and TCRdb holds only the in-frame ones, with some missing. The sample carries approximately 250,000 clones, 84% recorded once. The sample comprised peripheral blood. The receptors were gathered from a middle-aged woman who had recovered from COVID-19.

The genes are TRBV9 and TRBJ1-2; TRBD1 matches 11 bases. Germline V gene sequence: CDR1 SGDLS, CDR2 YYNGEE. J was trimmed by 3 bases and V by 4 bases; bases with no gene match: 5. The CDR3 loop spans 15 amino acids. In nucleotides, the CDR3 is TGTGCCAGCAGCCTTTGGACAGGGGGCGACTATGGCTACACCTTC. It codes for CASSLWTGGDYGYTF. Filled out from reference TRBV9 and TRBJ1-2, the complete variable domain reads DSGVTQTPKHLITATGQRVTLRCSPRSGDLSVYWYQQSLDQGLQFLIQYYNGEERAKGNILERFSAQQFPDLHSELNLSSLELGDSALYFCASSLWTGGDYGYTFGSGTRLTVV.

The V and J genes are TRBV5-6 and TRBJ2-3, with TRBD2 identical over 16 bases. CDR3 size: 18 residues. CDR1 is SGHDT and CDR2 is YYEEEE in the germline V gene. J was trimmed by 4 bases and V by 3 bases; bases with no gene match: 8. As DNA, the CDR3 is TGTGCCAGCAGCTCCCCCGGGACTAGCGGGGGGGCGGCAGATACGCAGTATTTT. It specifies CASSSPGTSGGAADTQYF. Variable domain in full (rest from reference TRBV5-6 and TRBJ2-3): DAGVTQSPTHLIKTRGQQVTLRCSPKSGHDTVSWYQQALGQGPQFIFQYYEEEERQRGNFPDRFSGHQFPNYSSELNVNALLLGDSALYLCASSSPGTSGGAADTQYFGPGTRLTVL.

The chain links TRBV7-2 to TRBJ1-1; D is unresolved. V lost 2 bases, J lost 2 bases, and 6 bases lay in between. The CDR3 length is 13 residues. Per the germline V gene, CDR1 is SGHTA and CDR2 is FQGNSA. CDR3 region: CASSLWRNTEAFF. The CDR3 DNA reads TGTGCCAGCAGCTTATGGAGAAACACTGAAGCTTTCTTT. The full variable domain, completed using reference TRBV7-2 and TRBJ1-1, is GAGVSQSPSNKVTEKGKDVELRCDPISGHTALYWYRQSLGQGLEFLIYFQGNSAPDKSGLPSDRFSAERTGGSVSTLTIQRTQQEDSAVYLCASSLWRNTEAFFGQGTRLTVV.

V and J are TRBV6-5 and TRBJ1-6; D is unresolved. The CDR3 runs to 15 residues. The V gene's germline CDR1 is MNHEY and CDR2 SVGAGI. The germline V and J ends were trimmed by 2 bases and 5 bases, with 10 bases remaining between them. CDR3: CASSYRSLDNSPLHF. CDR3 sequence (DNA): TGTGCCAGCAGTTACCGGAGTTTGGATAATTCACCCCTCCACTTT.

The chain carries TRBV7-9 and TRBJ2-7; D is perhaps TRBD2 (6 bases). Germline assignment: CDR1 SEHNR and CDR2 FQNEAQ (reference sequence). The germline V and J ends were trimmed by 4 bases and 7 bases, with 14 bases remaining between them. The CDR3 length is 13 residues. The CDR3 DNA reads as TGTGCCAGCAGCTGGGGACTGGCAGAAGAGCAGTACTTC. Protein: CASSWGLAEEQYF.